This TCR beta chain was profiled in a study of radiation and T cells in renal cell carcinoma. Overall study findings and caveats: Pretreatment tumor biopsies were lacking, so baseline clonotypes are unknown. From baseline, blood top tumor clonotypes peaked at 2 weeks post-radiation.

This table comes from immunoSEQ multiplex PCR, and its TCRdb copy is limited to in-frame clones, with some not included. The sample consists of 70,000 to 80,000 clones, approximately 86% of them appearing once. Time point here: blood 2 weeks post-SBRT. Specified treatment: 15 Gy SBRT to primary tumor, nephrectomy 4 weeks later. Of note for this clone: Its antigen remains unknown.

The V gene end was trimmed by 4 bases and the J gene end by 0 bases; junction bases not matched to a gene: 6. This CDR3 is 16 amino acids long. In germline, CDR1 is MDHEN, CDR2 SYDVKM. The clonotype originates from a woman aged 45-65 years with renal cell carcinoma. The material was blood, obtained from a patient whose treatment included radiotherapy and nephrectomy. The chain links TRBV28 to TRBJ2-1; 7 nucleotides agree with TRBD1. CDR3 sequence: CASSSYRGHSYNEQFF. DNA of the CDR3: TGTGCCAGCAGTTCGTACAGGGGCCACTCCTACAATGAGCAGTTCTTC.